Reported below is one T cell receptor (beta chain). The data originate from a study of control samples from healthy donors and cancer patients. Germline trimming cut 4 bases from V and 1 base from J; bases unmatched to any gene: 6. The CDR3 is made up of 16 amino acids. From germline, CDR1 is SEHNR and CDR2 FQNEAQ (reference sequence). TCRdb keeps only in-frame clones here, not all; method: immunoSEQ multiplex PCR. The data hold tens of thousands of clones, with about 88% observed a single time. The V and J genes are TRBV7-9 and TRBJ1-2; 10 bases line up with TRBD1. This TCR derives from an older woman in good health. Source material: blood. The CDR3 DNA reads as TGTGCCAGCAGCTACTGGGACAGGGGCAGTAACTATGGCTACACCTTC. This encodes CASSYWDRGSNYGYTF.